The subject of this entry is one T cell receptor (beta chain). Which antigen it targets is not known. Per-base qualities were not stored, and no clone one base away is much larger. The data are from a study of T-cell memory formation after mild COVID-19 (dated by TCRdb to the early 2020s). As for the study more broadly: TCR sequence clusters from the two donors were largely donor specific. In two donors, T-cell clones that expanded and contracted after mild COVID-19 were followed by sequencing TCRalpha and TCRbeta repertoires longitudinally. The cohort comprised two young, previously healthy adult volunteers, one female and one male.

The sequencer was an Illumina NovaSeq 6000. TCRalpha and TCRbeta cDNA libraries were constructed by 5'RACE with constant-segment primers, with sample barcodes and unique molecular identifiers being introduced. Trizol reagent was used to extract RNA from every sample. Amplification of the libraries took two PCR steps, and the second step added a second sample barcode plus Illumina TruSeq adapters. Sequencing of libraries was performed on an Illumina NovaSeq with 2 x 150 bp paired-end reads. Processing in the source paper ran as follows. Demultiplexing of reads and collapsing into UMI-guided consensus sequences were performed with migec v1.2.7. Using mixcr v2.1.11, the UMI consensuses were aligned to TRA and TRB V and J templates and assembled into clonotypes. Expanded or contracted clonotypes were those called significant by both edgeR and NoisET, with noise models trained on biological replicates. For edgeR calls, the cutoffs were a false discovery rate-adjusted p below 0.01 and a log2 fold-change threshold of 1. As an exploratory analysis of dynamics, PCA with hierarchical clustering was applied to max-normalized trajectories of the 1000 most abundant clonotypes. The CD4 or CD8 phenotype of responding clones was assigned using the separately sequenced CD4+ and CD8+ repertoires. TCRdb reanalyzed the raw reads on its own, using fastp at Q25 for trimming and MiXCR for clone calling, and kept in-frame beta chains. Each entry is one CDR3 protein sequence, shown with its most common DNA and genes. These V and J calls rely on TCRdb rather than the paper's analysis. The sample table contains around 150,000 distinct CDR3 sequences; only one count was recorded for roughly 31% of them. About 12% of the sample comes from the top ten.

PBMCs were isolated by Ficoll-Paque density gradient centrifugation. What the work shows at the level of the full study, not this receptor alone: The second-wave clones that peaked on day 37 were not confirmed to be SARS-CoV-2 specific. Clones that contracted from day 15 to 85 showed balanced CD4/CD8 phenotypes, whereas a second wave of clones that expanded from day 15 to 37 leaned towards CD4+. The study covered only a couple of mild cases, and larger cohorts including severe cases with pre-infection samples were considered necessary. Some responding clones were detected in pre-infection memory, which suggested that pre-existing cross-reactive memory T cells had joined the SARS-CoV-2 response. Contracting CD4+ clones appeared mostly in the CM and EM memory subsets, whereas CD8+ clones were enriched in EMRA.

The CDR3 numbers 17 residues from cysteine through phenylalanine. Just the 51-base CDR3 DNA is kept, in frame starting at base 1. CDR1 and CDR2, looked up from the germline V gene, are KGHDR and SFDVKD. V ends up 4 bases short and J 8 bases short, with an unmatched junction base count of 13. The sequence derives from an adult woman who had mild COVID-19 (a few samples of this study predate the infection). The sample titles of this study are shuffled in the database, so cell type and time point are left out; the donor was told from shared clones. The source material was PBMCs or a T cell subset sorted from them (not recorded which). The rearrangement combines TRBV24-1 with TRBJ2-1, with 10 junctional bases fitting TRBD1. In nucleotides, the sequence is TGTGCCACCAGTGACCCTCCGGGACAGGGGAGGGTTGATGAGCAGTTCTTC. It encodes CATSDPPGQGRVDEQFF.